The 12 T cell receptor beta chains below all came from one sample that was sequenced in a study of cytotoxic CD8 clonotypes in ibrutinib-treated CLL. TCRdb keeps only in-frame clones here, not all; method: immunoSEQ multiplex PCR. The sample shows over 150,000 clones, over 65% of them seen only once. This sample comprised PBMCs, obtained after 12 months of ibrutinib treatment. Receptors originate from a human donor with chronic lymphocytic leukemia.

The chain recombines TRBV4-2 with TRBJ2-3; 9 bases are shared with TRBD1. CDR1 LGHNA and CDR2 YNFKEQ come from the germline V gene. The CDR3 runs 16 residues. V trimming: 1 base; J trimming: 5 bases; junction bases outside the gene matches: 7. CDR3 sequence (DNA): TGTGCCAGCAGCCAAGTAGGGACAGGGAACAGAGATACGCAGTATTTT. Amino acids: CASSQVGTGNRDTQYF.

This sequence joins TRBV28 and TRBJ2-1; 10 positions match TRBD2. This CDR3 is 17 amino acids long. The germline gives CDR1 MDHEN, CDR2 SYDVKM. With 4 bases clipped from V and 1 base from J, the junction kept 7 bases outside the gene matches. DNA of the CDR3: TGTGCCAGCAGTTCATCAAGTAGCGGGAGGTCCTACAATGAGCAGTTCTTC. This sequence encodes CASSSSSSGRSYNEQFF.

In the case of this clone: A junction end diverges from the germline sequence, so it may reflect a read error. The chain has TRBV7-6 and TRBJ2-5, with TRBD2 matching over 10 bases. This CDR3 comprises 15 residues. Per germline, CDR1 SGHVS and CDR2 FNYEAQ. The CDR3 region is CASSLAGAAGETQYF. In DNA, the CDR3 is TGTGCCAGCAGCCTAGCGGGGGCCGCGGGAGAGACCCAGTACTTC.

The rearrangement joins TRBV19 to TRBJ2-1, with D possibly matching TRBD2 (5 bases). This CDR3 region has 13 residues. From germline, CDR1 is LNHDA and CDR2 SQIVND (reference sequence). V gave up 6 bases and J gave up 3 bases, with 9 bases separating them. CDR3 in amino acids: CASSRTSYNEQFF. DNA for the CDR3: TGTGCCAGTAGCCGCACTAGCTACAATGAGCAGTTCTTC.

V and J are TRBV29-1 and TRBJ2-5; D might be TRBD1 (6 bases). Germline CDR1 is SQVTM and CDR2 is ANQGSEA. Trimming removed 5 bases at V and 5 bases at J, with 18 bases between. The CDR3 sequence is 14 residues long. The CDR3 protein is CSVQRQGYEETQYF. In DNA form, the CDR3 reads TGCAGCGTTCAGAGGCAGGGGTATGAGGAGACCCAGTACTTC.

The rearrangement joins TRBV10-3 to TRBJ1-3; no reliable D call. V was clipped by 7 bases and J by 1 base, with 5 bases between them. In germline, CDR1 is ENHRY, CDR2 SYGVKD. CDR3 size: 12 residues. The CDR3 nucleotides are TGTGCCATCATGTCATCTGGAAACACCATATATTTT. Translation: CAIMSSGNTIYF.

V and J are TRBV7-3 and TRBJ2-3, with D unresolved. Looked up from germline, CDR1 is SGHTA and CDR2 is FQGTGA. Trimming cost V 4 bases and J 4 bases, with 6 bases left between them. This CDR3 has 12 amino acids. CDR3 coding DNA: TGTGCCAGCAGCTCCCCCCCAGATACGCAGTATTTT. This codes for CASSSPPDTQYF.

The gene calls are TRBV7-8 and TRBJ2-7; a possible D gene is TRBD1 (6 bases). The CDR3 runs 13 residues. Trimming removed 4 bases from V and 5 bases from J, with 12 bases in between. Looked up from germline, CDR1 is SGHVS and CDR2 is FQNEAQ. CDR3 residues: CASSSLTGNEQYF. CDR3 DNA: TGTGCCAGCAGCTCCCTTACAGGGAACGAGCAGTACTTC.

This sequence joins TRBV28 and TRBJ2-5; 8 bases are shared with TRBD1. This CDR3 has 15 amino acids. Germline CDR1 reads MDHEN; CDR2 reads SYDVKM. Trimming removed 0 bases from V and 7 bases from J; junction bases left unmatched: 7. As DNA, the CDR3 is TGTGCCAGCAGTTTATGGGGGACAGGCAGAGTGACCCAGTACTTC. This codes for CASSLWGTGRVTQYF.

This chain joins TRBV19 and TRBJ1-2; no firm D call. The germline V gene has CDR1 LNHDA and CDR2 SQIVND (reference sequence). Trimming took off 0 bases at V and 4 bases at J, with 6 bases between the two ends. CDR3 size: 13 residues. CDR3 coding DNA: TGTGCCAGTAGTATAGATGCGGGCTATGGCTACACCTTC. This encodes CASSIDAGYGYTF.

The chain couples TRBV7-6 to TRBJ2-7; D is perhaps TRBD2 (5 bases). There are 14 residues in the CDR3. Per the germline V gene, CDR1 is SGHVS and CDR2 is FNYEAQ. Trimming removed 3 bases at V and 0 bases at J, with 9 bases between. The CDR3 nucleotides are TGTGCCAGCAGCTTTGACTATGACTCCTACGAGCAGTACTTC. As protein: CASSFDYDSYEQYF.

The chain carries TRBV28 and TRBJ1-4, with a weak D call TRBD1 (5 bases). The CDR3 totals 15 residues. Trimming stripped 6 bases from V and 4 bases from J, with 15 bases between. Germline assignment: CDR1 MDHEN and CDR2 SYDVKM. The CDR3 DNA reads as TGTGCCAGCAGCCGACCACAGGACTATAATGAAAAACTGTTTTTT. Protein: CASSRPQDYNEKLFF. The whole variable domain, remainder taken from reference TRBV28 and TRBJ1-4, is DVKVTQSSRYLVKRTGEKVFLECVQDMDHENMFWYRQDPGLGLRLIYFSYDVKMKEKGDIPEGYSVSREKKERFSLILESASTNQTSMYLCASSRPQDYNEKLFFGSGTQLSVL.